This is a list of T cell receptor beta chains from one sample in a study of cytomegalovirus exposure and HLA in healthy donors. Profiled with immunoSEQ multiplex PCR; TCRdb holds only in-frame clones, not every one. The sample includes about 120,000 clones, less than 65% of them seen just once. Sequencing input: PBMCs. These receptors were collected from a man aged 40-49 years in good health and CMV-seropositive. CDR3s include the opening cysteine and the closing phenylalanine or tryptophan. D genes are given only for firm matches. Only part of the rows carry a size: once, few, many, or a class if the clone is expanded.

v_call	j_call	clone_size	d_call	cdr3_nt	cdr3_aa
TRBV29-1	TRBJ2-3	-	TRBD2	TGCAGCGTTGAGGCGGGGGTAGATACGCAGTATTTT	CSVEAGVDTQYF
TRBV5-4	TRBJ2-7	-	TRBD1	TGTGCCAGCAGCCGGGACAGGGGCCACGAGCAGTACTTC	CASSRDRGHEQYF
TRBV2	TRBJ2-7	-	-	TGTGCCAGCAGTGGGGGACTCATCCTCTTTGACGAGCAGTACTTC	CASSGGLILFDEQYF
TRBV5-4	TRBJ2-5	once	TRBD2	TGTGCCAGCAGCTTACGGGGGGACGAGACCCAGTACTTC	CASSLRGDETQYF
TRBV27	TRBJ1-4	few	-	TGTGCCAGCGCAACTCTCGGGGGAAATGAAAAACTGTTTTTT	CASATLGGNEKLFF
TRBV7-9	TRBJ2-5	-	TRBD1	TGTGCCAGCAGCTTAGTAGCAGGGGGGACCCAGTACTTC	CASSLVAGGTQYF
TRBV29-1	TRBJ2-1	-	TRBD2	TGCAGCGTTAACAGGGGACTAGCGGACAATGAGCAGTTCTTC	CSVNRGLADNEQFF
TRBV6-6	TRBJ1-2	-	-	TGTGCCAGCAGCAACACAGGTGGCTACACCTTC	CASSNTGGYTF
TRBV5-5	TRBJ1-2	-	TRBD1	TGTGCCAGCAGTCCGTGGGACAGGGATGGCTACACCTTC	CASSPWDRDGYTF
TRBV27	TRBJ2-3	-	-	TGTGCCAGCACCTGGACGGGGGGCACAGATACGCAGTATTTT	CASTWTGGTDTQYF
TRBV30	TRBJ1-1	-	-	TGTGCCTGGAGTGTACATGCGGGAAGGACTGAAGCTTTCTTT	CAWSVHAGRTEAFF
TRBV15	TRBJ1-1	few	-	TGTGCCACCAGCAGAGATGTGGGGGGGGGAGCTTTCTTT	CATSRDVGGGAFF
TRBV10-3	TRBJ2-7	-	TRBD2	TGTGCCATCAGGGAATTCCTAGCGGTCTCCTACGAGCAGTACTTC	CAIREFLAVSYEQYF
TRBV5-1	TRBJ1-1	medium-sized	-	TGCGCCAGCAGCTTGGCAGGGGTTAATTTAGGCACTGAAGCTTTCTTT	CASSLAGVNLGTEAFF
TRBV5-4	TRBJ2-2	-	TRBD1	TGTGCCAGCAGCCCAGGACAGGGTTACACCGGGGAGCTGTTTTTT	CASSPGQGYTGELFF
TRBV19	TRBJ1-2	-	-	TGTGCCAGTACCCCATCAAGCGGAGGCTCCTATGGCTACACCTTC	CASTPSSGGSYGYTF
TRBV7-2	TRBJ2-3	-	-	TGTGCCAGCAGCTTCTTTGCGGAGTCGGATACGCAGTATTTT	CASSFFAESDTQYF
TRBV7-3	TRBJ2-1	-	TRBD1	TGTGCCAGCAGCGGGCGGACAGGGCCATCGGAGCAGTTCTTC	CASSGRTGPSEQFF
TRBV6-5	TRBJ2-2	-	-	TGTGCCAGCAGTTCGCCGGTTCCCGGGGAGCTGTTTTTT	CASSSPVPGELFF
TRBV5-1	TRBJ2-6	-	TRBD2	TGCGCCAGCAGCTTGCTAGCGGGGGGATCTGGGGCCAACGTCCTGACTTTC	CASSLLAGGSGANVLTF
TRBV6-1	TRBJ2-3	once	-	TGTGCCAGTAAACTAGAGCTCGCCCTGGATACGCAGTATTTT	CASKLELALDTQYF
TRBV4-3	TRBJ2-3	-	-	TGCGCCAGCAGCCAAGATCGGGGGGATACGCAGTATTTT	CASSQDRGDTQYF
TRBV27	TRBJ2-7	-	TRBD2	TGTGCCAGCAGTTTATCGCTGGGGACTAGCGGGAGGGCCCGCGAGCAGTACTTC	CASSLSLGTSGRAREQYF
TRBV28	TRBJ1-5	few	-	TGTGCCAGCAGCTATGGGGGGGGGAATCAGCCCCAGCATTTT	CASSYGGGNQPQHF
TRBV9	TRBJ2-5	-	TRBD1	TGTGCCAGCAGCGTGGCGGGACAGGGGGCGCAGACCCAGTACTTC	CASSVAGQGAQTQYF
TRBV6-5	TRBJ1-2	-	-	TGTGCCAGCAGTTCTCCGGAAGGGGCTAACTATGGCTACACCTTC	CASSSPEGANYGYTF
TRBV19	TRBJ1-5	-	TRBD1	TGTGCCAGTAGCCCTATGTCAGGGGGCGCAGGGCAGCCCCAGCATTTT	CASSPMSGGAGQPQHF
TRBV27	TRBJ1-1	-	-	TGTGCCAGCAGTTTCAATCTAGGTTGGTCGCCCGCGGAAGCTTTCTTT	CASSFNLGWSPAEAFF
TRBV7-6	TRBJ1-5	once	TRBD1	TGTGCCAGCAGCGTAGGGTGGGACAGGGCGCAGCCCCAGCATTTT	CASSVGWDRAQPQHF
TRBV7-2	TRBJ2-1	few	-	-	CASSLSGPGAYNEQFF
TRBV6-5	TRBJ2-7	-	-	TGTGCCAGCAGTTATGGCCAGGGCCCGGACGAGCAGTACTTC	CASSYGQGPDEQYF
TRBV6-5	TRBJ2-7	-	TRBD1	TGTGCCAGCGGACGTGCGGGACAGGGCTCCTACGAGCAGTACTTC	CASGRAGQGSYEQYF
TRBV5-1	TRBJ2-1	-	-	TGCGCCAGCAGGCAGTCTATCACGGCGGGACTCTCCTCTAGTTACAATGAGCAGTTCTTC	CASRQSITAGLSSSYNEQFF
TRBV9	TRBJ1-5	-	-	TGTGCCAGCAGCGTATTAGCAGATAGCAATCAGCCCCAGCATTTT	CASSVLADSNQPQHF
TRBV7-9	TRBJ2-5	-	-	TGTGCCAGCAGCCCCTCGAGGGACCAAGAGACCCAGTACTTC	CASSPSRDQETQYF
TRBV6-5	TRBJ2-1	-	TRBD2	TGTGCCAGCAGTTCTAGCGGGAGTGGGGATGAGCAGTTCTTC	CASSSSGSGDEQFF
TRBV6-6	TRBJ1-5	few	TRBD1	TGTGCCAGCAGTTACCCCGGACAGGGGAATCAGCCCCAGCATTTT	CASSYPGQGNQPQHF
TRBV7-2	TRBJ1-4	-	-	TGTGCCAGCAGCTTTCCCTTAACCTCCGGGGCTAATGAAAAACTGTTTTTT	CASSFPLTSGANEKLFF
TRBV15	TRBJ2-7	-	TRBD1	TGTGCCACCAGCCTGGACAGGGGTACCTACGAGCAGTACTTC	CATSLDRGTYEQYF
TRBV27	TRBJ2-2	-	-	TGTGCCAGCAGTTTATTATCCAGGAATCTAAACACCGGGGAGCTGTTTTTT	CASSLLSRNLNTGELFF
TRBV2	TRBJ1-1	few	-	TGTGCCAGCACCCAACGCGCTGAAGCTTTCTTT	CASTQRAEAFF
TRBV28	TRBJ1-1	-	TRBD1	TGTGCCAGCAGTCCCGCCCAGGGGGGCGAAGCTTTCTTT	CASSPAQGGEAFF
TRBV5-4	TRBJ2-3	-	TRBD1	TGTGCCAGCAGCCCTGGTGTTGGACAGGGCAGGGATACGCAGTATTTT	CASSPGVGQGRDTQYF
TRBV28	TRBJ2-7	-	TRBD2	TGTGCCAGCAGTTTGTCAGGGGGACTAGCGGGAGGACCCGCCTACGAGCAGTACTTC	CASSLSGGLAGGPAYEQYF
TRBV11-1	TRBJ2-5	-	TRBD2	TGTGCCAGCAGCTTAGAACTAGCGGGGGTAGAGACCCAGTACTTC	CASSLELAGVETQYF
TRBV6-5	TRBJ1-3	-	-	TGTGCCAGCGTGCGGGCAGGAGGAAACACCATATATTTT	CASVRAGGNTIYF
TRBV5-1	TRBJ2-5	-	-	TGCGCCAGCAGTCCCCCTGGCCGGGGGGCGGGAGAGACCCAGTACTTC	CASSPPGRGAGETQYF
TRBV30	TRBJ2-3	-	TRBD2	TGTGCCTGGAGTGGGAGCGGGAGCGGAGATACGCAGTATTTT	CAWSGSGSGDTQYF
TRBV6-1	TRBJ1-4	-	TRBD1	TGTGCCAGCAGTGAGGACAGGGTTTCTAGAGAAAAACTGTTTTTT	CASSEDRVSREKLFF
TRBV5-4	TRBJ2-4	-	-	TGTGCCACCGGGGTTATAGCCAAAAACATTCAGTACTTC	CATGVIAKNIQYF
TRBV19	TRBJ1-1	-	-	TGTGCCAGTAGCCGAGACCGAGATTACTATATGAACACTGAAGCTTTCTTT	CASSRDRDYYMNTEAFF
TRBV10-1	TRBJ1-1	once	-	TGCGCCAGCAGTCCCGCCGGGAGCCTGAACACTGAAGCTTTCTTT	CASSPAGSLNTEAFF
TRBV7-2	TRBJ1-1	-	-	TGTGCCAGCAGCGACCGGGACAACATGAACACTGAAGCTTTCTTT	CASSDRDNMNTEAFF
TRBV6-5	TRBJ1-1	-	-	TGTGCCAGCACCCTGTCGGGGGGGGAGACTGAAGCTTTCTTT	CASTLSGGETEAFF